These 11 T cell receptor beta chains originate from one sample sequenced in a study of blood T cell repertoires in COVID-19. Sequencing was performed with immunoSEQ multiplex PCR; in TCRdb, only in-frame clones are kept and a portion is missing. The table has around 160,000 clones, 80% seen once. Sequencing used peripheral blood. The receptors stem from a man aged 55 to 70 with active or convalescent COVID-19.

The table lists this clone with a count of one. The rearrangement links TRBV5-5 to TRBJ2-7, with D possibly being TRBD2 (5 bases). The V gene's germline CDR1 is SGHKS and CDR2 YYEKEE (reference sequence). V gave up 3 bases and J gave up 3 bases, with 13 bases separating them. The CDR3 contains 14 residues. In DNA form, the CDR3 reads TGTGCCAGCAGCTCCGGACTGGGGTTCTACGAGCAGTACTTC. Encoded protein: CASSSGLGFYEQYF.

The rearrangement uses TRBV5-1 and TRBJ2-2; 11 nucleotides match TRBD1. The V gene's germline CDR1 is SGHRS and CDR2 YFSETQ. This CDR3 spans 18 amino acids. Trimming at V came to 4 bases and at J to 5 bases, leaving 13 bases not matched to a gene. The DNA of the CDR3 is TGCGCCAGCAGCCCCGGACAGGGGGCAGTGACTGGGACCGGGGAGCTGTTTTTT. Protein sequence: CASSPGQGAVTGTGELFF.

The chain couples TRBV5-3 to TRBJ1-5; 9 positions agree with TRBD1. TRBV5-3 is marked as an open reading frame, function uncertain. The CDR3 totals 16 residues. Losses at the gene ends were 1 base for V and 5 bases for J; bases not matched to a gene: 7. The CDR3 bases are TGTGCCAGAAGCTTGCCCCTGGGACAGGGCTATCAGCCCCAGCATTTT. This encodes CARSLPLGQGYQPQHF.

This clone was seen a single time. The rearrangement links TRBV12-3 or TRBV12-4 to TRBJ2-7; 8 positions agree with TRBD1. The CDR3 is 12 residues long. Germline trimming cut 7 bases from V and 5 bases from J; bases unmatched to any gene: 4. The DNA for the CDR3 is TGTGCCAGCACTCAGGGGGCGGACGAGCAGTACTTC. It specifies CASTQGADEQYF.

The table lists this clone with many counts. This sequence joins TRBV9 and TRBJ1-2; TRBD1 matches at 9 bases. Germline loops: CDR1 SGDLS, CDR2 YYNGEE. CDR3 size: 15 residues. The ends lost 4 bases at V and 4 bases at J; junction bases unmatched: 8. The CDR3 loop reads CASSPKDRGPYGYTF. CDR3 nucleotide sequence: TGTGCCAGCAGCCCGAAGGACAGGGGCCCCTATGGCTACACCTTC. Full variable domain (remainder filled in from reference TRBV9 and TRBJ1-2): DSGVTQTPKHLITATGQRVTLRCSPRSGDLSVYWYQQSLDQGLQFLIQYYNGEERAKGNILERFSAQQFPDLHSELNLSSLELGDSALYFCASSPKDRGPYGYTFGSGTRLTVV.

The chain links TRBV5-1 to TRBJ1-1, with 10 nucleotides matching TRBD1. This CDR3 has 13 residues. V gave up 3 bases and J gave up 5 bases; unmatched junction bases: 1. Germline V lookup: CDR1 SGHRS, CDR2 YFSETQ. In DNA form, the CDR3 reads TGCGCCAGCAGCTCGGACAGGGGGACTGAAGCTTTCTTT. Translated, it gives CASSSDRGTEAFF.

CDR3 region: CASSYSGIDGELFF. Written as DNA, the CDR3 is TGTGCCAGCAGTTATAGCGGGATTGACGGGGAGCTGTTTTTT. The genes are TRBV6-5 and TRBJ2-2; TRBD2 matches at 8 bases. Per the germline V gene, CDR1 is MNHEY and CDR2 is SVGAGI. V lost 3 bases and J lost 7; bases outside the gene matches: 4. The length of the CDR3 is 14 residues.

This sequence joins TRBV5-4 and TRBJ1-2; possible D gene TRBD1, 5 bases. The CDR3 covers 14 residues. Germline CDR1 and CDR2: SGHNT and YYREEE (reference sequence). Trimming took off 3 bases at V and 0 bases at J, with 9 bases between the two ends. The CDR3 bases are TGTGCCAGCAGCTCGACAGCCCCTAACTATGGCTACACCTTC. Its translation is CASSSTAPNYGYTF. Drawing the rest from reference TRBV5-4 and TRBJ1-2, the complete variable domain is ETGVTQSPTHLIKTRGQQVTLRCSSQSGHNTVSWYQQALGQGPQFIFQYYREEENGRGNFPPRFSGLQFPNYSSELNVNALELDDSALYLCASSSTAPNYGYTFGSGTRLTVV.

For the CDR3, the DNA is TGCGCCAGCAGCTTGGCCACGGTTGCGGGGGAGAACTATGGCTACACCTTC. Translating gives CASSLATVAGENYGYTF. The J gene is TRBJ1-2, the V gene TRBV5-1, with a weak D call TRBD1 (5 bases). The CDR3 covers 17 residues. Trimming took off 0 bases at V and 2 bases at J, with 17 bases between the two ends. Germline lookup yields CDR1 SGHRS and CDR2 YFSETQ.

The V gene is TRBV5-4, the J gene TRBJ2-2, with TRBD1 matching 7 bases. V shed 5 bases and J 11 bases; nucleotides not matched to a gene: 12. Germline CDR1 and CDR2: SGHNT and YYREEE (reference sequence). CDR3 size: 14 residues. The CDR3 loop reads CASRDRASSSELFF. In nucleotides, the CDR3 is TGTGCCAGCAGAGACAGGGCGTCGAGCTCAGAGCTGTTTTTT.

The CDR3 sequence: CASSRDRGGDEQYF. CDR3 DNA sequence: TGTGCCAGCAGCCGGGACAGGGGTGGAGACGAGCAGTACTTC. The V gene is TRBV7-9, the J gene TRBJ2-7; 10 bases align to TRBD1. CDR1 and CDR2 from the germline V gene are SEHNR and FQNEAQ (reference sequence). The J segment lost 5 bases and the V segment lost 5 bases, leaving 6 bases of the junction unmatched. The CDR3 is made up of 14 amino acids.